This T cell receptor beta chain was sequenced in a study of regulatory T cells in long-lasting Graves disease. Study-wide findings and caveats: Peripheral blood was the sole material, not thyroid tissue.

In this sample, this clonotype turned up many times. Its antigen is unknown. Building the TCR beta libraries relied on iRepertoire HTBI primers, and CDR3 regions underwent Arm-PCR. TCRdb re-called the multiplex PCR reads through MiXCR, storing one row per CDR3 protein. The sample records about 540,000 distinct CDR3 sequences, about 13% being singletons. Sample time point: newly diagnosed GD, antithyroid drugs for less than 3 months. TCR sequences were obtained from RNA taken from PBMCs. American Thyroid Association guidelines defined how Graves' disease was diagnosed. The CDR3 runs to 12 residues. In germline, CDR1 is WNHNN, CDR2 SYGVQD (reference sequence). Trimming shortened V by 2 bases and J by 7 bases, and 5 bases separated the two germline ends. In addition, the sample was reused for a study of T cells in Graves' hyperthyroidism and ophthalmopathy. According to that study: When ophthalmopathy did not progress within 18 months, Graves' hyperthyroidism was considered stable.

The V call is TRBV10-1, the J call TRBJ2-2, with D unclear. The clonotype was recovered from a man aged 30 to 45 with Graves disease. The starting material was peripheral blood mononuclear cells (PBMCs), obtained at new diagnosis, from a patient treated with antithyroid drugs. CDR3 sequence reads: CASSETLGELFF. CDR3 sequence (DNA): TGCGCCAGCAGTGAGACTCTCGGGGAGCTGTTTTTT.